The rows below give T cell receptor beta chains drawn from one sample of a study of neurological immune-mediated disorders. MiXCR was run by TCRdb on the 5' RACE reads, yielding one entry per CDR3 protein. The sample yields about 80,000 distinct CDR3 sequences, 5% to 6% seen once. The sample consisted of PBMCs. These receptors all stem from a woman aged 60-70 years with multiple sclerosis. The CDR3 runs from the conserved cysteine through the conserved F or W. D genes are given only for firm matches. A row's size may be missing; if present it is once, few, many or a size class.

TRBV25-1	TRBJ2-2	NA	NA	TGTGCCAGCAGTTTTGGGGAACAGGGAAACACCGGGGAGCTGTTTTTT	CASSFGEQGNTGELFF
TRBV28	TRBJ1-1	many	NA	TGTGCCAGCAGCCCCCCCGGGACACAAAACACTGAAGCTTTCTTT	CASSPPGTQNTEAFF
TRBV27	TRBJ1-2	many	NA	TGTGCCAGCAGTTCAGGGTCCCTTTATGCGAGCTACACCTTC	CASSSGSLYASYTF
TRBV7-8	TRBJ2-7	many	TRBD1	TGTGCCAGCAGCTCATCCCCTTGGACAGGGTATGAGGTCTCCTACGAGCAGTACTTC	CASSSSPWTGYEVSYEQYF
TRBV7-2	TRBJ1-5	many	NA	TGTGCCAGCAGCTTGAGTGTACAGTCCGGTCAGCCCCAGCATTTT	CASSLSVQSGQPQHF
TRBV7-8	TRBJ2-1	many	NA	TGTGCCAGCAGCCTTGACGTAATTAAGTCCTACAATGAGCAGTTCTTC	CASSLDVIKSYNEQFF
TRBV11-2	TRBJ1-5	many	NA	TGTGCCAGCAGCTTAGATTCACAGCAGCCCCAGCATTTT	CASSLDSQQPQHF
TRBV7-6	TRBJ2-5	many	NA	TGTGCCAGCAGCCAAGAGGCACGCAGCACTGCCACCCAGTACTTC	CASSQEARSTATQYF
TRBV3-1	TRBJ1-2	NA	NA	TGTGCCAGCAGCCAAGAGACAGCGGACTATGGCTACACCTTC	CASSQETADYGYTF
TRBV28	TRBJ1-4	many	TRBD1	TGTGCCAGCAGCAACACAGGGGAACGGCGCGGACTGTTTTTT	CASSNTGERRGLFF
TRBV9	TRBJ2-7	many	NA	TGTGCCAGCAGCGTAGGGCAGGGAGTCTACGAGCAGTACTTC	CASSVGQGVYEQYF
TRBV5-1	TRBJ2-5	many	TRBD2	TGCGCCAGCAGCTTGGAGGGAGGGCGAGAGACCCAGTACTTC	CASSLEGGRETQYF
TRBV28	TRBJ1-2	NA	TRBD1	TGTGCCAGCAGAACCGGGACAGGGGTCGGCTACACCTTC	CASRTGTGVGYTF
TRBV6-6	TRBJ2-1	many	NA	TGTGCCAGCAGTGCGGGACAGTATTCATACAATGAGCAGTTCTTC	CASSAGQYSYNEQFF
TRBV6-2/TRBV6-3	TRBJ2-5	few	NA	TGTGCCAGCAGTCGCGGGGACCAAAGGCAAGAGACCCAGTACTTC	CASSRGDQRQETQYF
TRBV3-1	TRBJ2-1	many	NA	TGTGCCAGCAGCCCACCCCAGCGCGATGAGCAGTTCTTC	CASSPPQRDEQFF
TRBV6-4	TRBJ2-6	many	NA	TGTGCCAGCAGTGACTCGGTGGGGCCCGGGGCCAACGTCCTGACTTTC	CASSDSVGPGANVLTF
TRBV5-1	TRBJ1-2	many	NA	TGCGCCAGCAGCTTGGAAGGTATCGCCTATGGCTACACCTTC	CASSLEGIAYGYTF
TRBV6-6	TRBJ1-5	many	TRBD1	TGTGCCAGCAGTTACGGGCAGGGGGGCTTTAGCAATCAGCCCCAGCATTTT	CASSYGQGGFSNQPQHF
TRBV28	TRBJ2-7	many	TRBD1	TGTGCCAGCAGTATGACAGGGTCCTACGAGCAGTACTTC	CASSMTGSYEQYF
TRBV5-1	TRBJ1-5	many	TRBD1	TGCGCCAGCAGCTATCCGGGACAGGGGGGCAATCAGCCCCAGCATTTT	CASSYPGQGGNQPQHF
TRBV5-1	TRBJ1-1	NA	TRBD1	TGCGCCAGCAGCTTTACAGGGGTTACTGAAGCTTTCTTT	CASSFTGVTEAFF
TRBV3-1	TRBJ2-7	many	TRBD2	TGTGCCAGCAGCTCAGGACTAGCCGGGTACGAGCAGTACTTC	CASSSGLAGYEQYF
TRBV3-1	TRBJ2-2	many	NA	TGTGCCAGCAGCCCGGGCGTTTTCGGGGAGCTGTTTTTT	CASSPGVFGELFF
TRBV27	TRBJ1-2	NA	NA	TGTGCCAGCAGCCCCGGGACACCGGGATTTGGCTACACCTTC	CASSPGTPGFGYTF
TRBV7-9	TRBJ2-1	many	NA	TGTGCCAGCAGCCGGGACACCAATGAGCAGTTCTTC	CASSRDTNEQFF
TRBV5-5	TRBJ2-5	many	TRBD2	TGTGCCAGCAGCTGGGGGGGTAGGGAGACCCAGTACTTC	CASSWGGRETQYF